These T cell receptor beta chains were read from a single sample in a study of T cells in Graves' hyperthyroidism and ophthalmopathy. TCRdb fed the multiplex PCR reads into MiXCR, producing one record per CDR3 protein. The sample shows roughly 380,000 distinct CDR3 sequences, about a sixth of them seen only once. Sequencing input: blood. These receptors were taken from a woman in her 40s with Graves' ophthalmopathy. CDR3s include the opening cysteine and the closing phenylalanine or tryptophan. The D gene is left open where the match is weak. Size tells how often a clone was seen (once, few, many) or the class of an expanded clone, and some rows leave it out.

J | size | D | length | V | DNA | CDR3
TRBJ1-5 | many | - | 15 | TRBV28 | TGTGCCAGCAGGGACCCGGGACTGATCAATCAGCCCCAGCATTTT | CASRDPGLINQPQHF
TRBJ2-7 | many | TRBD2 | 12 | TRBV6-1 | TGTGCCAGCGGGAGGGAACCCTACGAGCAGTACTTC | CASGREPYEQYF
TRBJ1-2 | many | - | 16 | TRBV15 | TGTGCCACCAGCAGGGGCTCGCGGGGGCTGTTAGGTGGCTACACCTTC | CATSRGSRGLLGGYTF
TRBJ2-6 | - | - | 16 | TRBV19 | TGTGCCAGTAGTATAGATCTCGCCTCTGGGGCCAACGTCCTGATTTTC | CASSIDLASGANVLIF
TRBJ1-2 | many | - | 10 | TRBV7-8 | TGTGCCAGCTTTGACTATGGCTACACCTTC | CASFDYGYTF
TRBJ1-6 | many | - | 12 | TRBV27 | TGTGCCAGCAGCACCTGGTATTCACCCCTCCACTTT | CASSTWYSPLHF
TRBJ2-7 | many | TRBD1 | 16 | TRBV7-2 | TGTGCCAGCAGCACTTTTGGGGGACAGGGAACCTACGAGCAGTACTTC | CASSTFGGQGTYEQYF
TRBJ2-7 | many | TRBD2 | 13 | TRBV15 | TGTGCCTCATCTGCGGGAGGGGATTACGAGCAGTACTTC | CASSAGGDYEQYF
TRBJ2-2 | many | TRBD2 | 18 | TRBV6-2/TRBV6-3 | TGTGCCAGCGGGAGGTTTTCTAGCGGGAGTTCGAACACCGGGGAGCTGTTTTTT | CASGRFSSGSSNTGELFF
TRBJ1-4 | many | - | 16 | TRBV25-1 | TGTGCCAGCAGTAACTCCGAGGGGACGAAAAATGAAAAACTGTTTTTT | CASSNSEGTKNEKLFF
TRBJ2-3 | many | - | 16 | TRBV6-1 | TGTGCCAGCAGTGAAGTCGGGACCACCGGCACAGATACGCAGTATTTT | CASSEVGTTGTDTQYF
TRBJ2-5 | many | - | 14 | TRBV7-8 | TGTGCCAGCAGGGGGACGGGAGTCAGGGAGACCCAGTACTTC | CASRGTGVRETQYF
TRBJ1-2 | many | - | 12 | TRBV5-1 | TGCGCCAGCAGCTTCGAGGGCTATGGCTACACCTTC | CASSFEGYGYTF
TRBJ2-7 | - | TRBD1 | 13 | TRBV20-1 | TGCAGTGCTAGCCGGGACAGGAGGGTCGGGCAGTACTTC | CSASRDRRVGQYF
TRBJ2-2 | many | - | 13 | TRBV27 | TGTGCCAGCACGGGAGCGGAGGCCGGGGAGCTGTTTTTT | CASTGAEAGELFF
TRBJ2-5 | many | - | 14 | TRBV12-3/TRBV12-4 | TGTGCCAGCAGTTTGGGGGTCCTGGCGGAGACCCAGTACTTC | CASSLGVLAETQYF
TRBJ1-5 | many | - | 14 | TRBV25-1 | TGTGCCAGCAGTGACTCGGCTAGCAATCAGCCCCAGCATTTT | CASSDSASNQPQHF
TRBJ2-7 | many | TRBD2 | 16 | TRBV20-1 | TGCAGTGCTAGTGGACCTAGCGGGAGGCCCTCCTACGAGCAGTACTTC | CSASGPSGRPSYEQYF
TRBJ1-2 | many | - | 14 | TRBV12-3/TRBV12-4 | TGTGCCAGCAGTTTGTCCGGGAATAACTATGGCTACACCTTC | CASSLSGNNYGYTF
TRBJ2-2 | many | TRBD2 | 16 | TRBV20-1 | TGCAGTGCTAGAGATGTGATGCGGGAGGGCACCGGGGAGCTGTTTTTT | CSARDVMREGTGELFF